Listed here are 3 T cell receptor beta chains from one sample, sequenced in a study of blood T cells in healthy people across ages. It was with a sample-barcoded 5' primer and a J-beta primer mix that a second PCR of roughly 6 to 12 cycles was run. TCRdb independently ran MiXCR on the 5' RACE reads; one entry per CDR3 protein. The sample includes more than 800,000 distinct CDR3 sequences, 45% of them seen just once. The specimen was blood. Source of these receptors: an older woman in good health.

The rearrangement links TRBV5-6 to TRBJ2-4; D remains unclear. The DNA end is a closer match to TRBJ2-5, so the J assignment may be wrong. The CDR3 runs to 16 residues. The germline V gene has CDR1 SGHDT and CDR2 YYEEEE. CDR3 DNA sequence: TGTGCCAGCAGCTCCCTGGGTATCGGTACGCCAGAGACCCAGTACTTC. Translation: CASSSLGIGTPETQYF.

This clonotype occurred a few times. The rearrangement joins TRBV6-1 to TRBJ2-1; tentatively, D is TRBD2 (6 bases). V was pared by 5 bases and J by 0 bases, with 14 bases between. Germline lookup yields CDR1 MNHNS and CDR2 SASEGT. CDR3 length equals 16 residues. This CDR3 is CASSLRRESSYNEQFF. As DNA, the CDR3 is TGTGCCAGCAGTTTGAGACGGGAGAGCTCCTACAATGAGCAGTTCTTC.

The J gene is TRBJ2-4, the V gene TRBV9, with TRBD2 as a possible D gene (5 bases). The end of the DNA aligns better with TRBJ2-7, so the J call may be wrong. CDR1 SGDLS and CDR2 YYNGEE come from the germline V gene. The CDR3 runs to 16 residues. Here the CDR3 reads CASSVTLLGSSYEQYF. CDR3 sequence (DNA): TGTGCCAGCAGCGTTACCCTTCTAGGGAGTTCCTACGAGCAGTACTTC.